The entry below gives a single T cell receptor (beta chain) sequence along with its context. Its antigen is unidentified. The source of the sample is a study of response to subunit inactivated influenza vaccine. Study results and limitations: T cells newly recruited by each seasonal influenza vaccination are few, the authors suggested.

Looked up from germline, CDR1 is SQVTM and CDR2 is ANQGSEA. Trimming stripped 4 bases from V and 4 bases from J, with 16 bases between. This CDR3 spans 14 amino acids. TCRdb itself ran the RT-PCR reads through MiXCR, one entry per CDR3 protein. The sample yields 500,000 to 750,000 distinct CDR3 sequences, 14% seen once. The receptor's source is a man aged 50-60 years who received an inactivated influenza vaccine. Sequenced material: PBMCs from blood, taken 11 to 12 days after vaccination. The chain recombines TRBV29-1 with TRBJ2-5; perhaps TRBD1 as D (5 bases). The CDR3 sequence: CSVAQGSAGETQYF. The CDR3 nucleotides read TGCAGCGTTGCTCAGGGTTCGGCAGGAGAGACCCAGTACTTC. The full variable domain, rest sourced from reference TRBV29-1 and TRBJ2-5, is SAVISQKPSRDICQRGTSLTIQCQVDSQVTMMFWYRQQPGQSLTLIATANQGSEATYESGFVIDKFPISRPNLTFSTLTVSNMSPEDSSIYLCSVAQGSAGETQYFGPGTRLLVL.